This T cell receptor (beta chain) was captured by sequencing in a study of T cell repertoires in ileal Crohn's disease. Study at large: About 40% were active smokers at surgery; median disease duration was nearly eight years. Postoperative therapy was given to about half: about 11 thiopurines, 18 anti-TNF agents. Operated complications were stricturing disease (about 60%) and penetrating disease (around 39%). Points from the study as a whole: Postoperative endoscopy occurred within one year, median roughly 7.1 months.

A word on this clone: As yet, its antigen is unknown.

The sample's time point: neoterminal ileum biopsy at postoperative endoscopy, about 6 months after surgery. This CDR3 region has 14 residues. Germline V gives CDR1 MNHNY, CDR2 SVGAGI (reference sequence). Trimming removed 6 bases from V and 2 bases from J; junction bases left unmatched: 6. Sequencing used immunoSEQ multiplex PCR; TCRdb keeps in-frame clones, though not all of them. The sample has 55,000 to 65,000 clones; around 90% are singletons. This clonotype was sampled from an adult with Crohn's disease. Sample: ileal tissue. This chain uses TRBV6-6 with TRBJ2-7; 8 positions agree with TRBD1. The CDR3 DNA follows: TGTGCCAGCAGGATTGTACAGGGGGCCTACGAGCAGTACTTC. It encodes CASRIVQGAYEQYF.